Below are 27 T cell receptor beta chains sequenced from a single sample in a study of T cell responses to AZD1222 COVID-19 vaccine. Libraries were prepared by immunoSEQ multiplex PCR; TCRdb keeps only in-frame clonotypes and omits some of them. The sample has tens of thousands of clones; approximately 80% are singletons. The sequencing used peripheral blood, collected on day 0 of AZD1222 vaccination. The receptors originated from an adult in good health.

V gene TRBV19 combines with J gene TRBJ2-5; D uncertain. Germline loops: CDR1 LNHDA, CDR2 SQIVND (reference sequence). Trimming stripped 3 bases from V and 5 bases from J, with 16 bases between. The CDR3 totals 15 residues. CDR3 in DNA: TGTGCCAGTAGTATGGGCAGCGCCCGGACGGAGACCCAGTACTTC. It codes for CASSMGSARTETQYF.

The rearrangement joins TRBV6-1 to TRBJ1-4; D is undetermined. Trimming left V 3 bases short and J 0 bases short, with 8 bases between. Germline V gene lookup returns CDR1 MNHNS and CDR2 SASEGT. The CDR3 covers 15 residues. In DNA form, the CDR3 reads TGTGCCAGCAGTGAGGCTAGCGCAACTAATGAAAAACTGTTTTTT. Translation: CASSEASATNEKLFF.

This clone came up once. The chain has TRBV7-8 and TRBJ2-2; no clear D gene. CDR1 is SGHVS and CDR2 is FQNEAQ in the germline V gene. Trimming took 8 bases from V and 2 from J, leaving 15 bases between them. This CDR3 region has 15 residues. CDR3 coding DNA: TGTGCCAGCGTCGCGGACCGAATCAACACCGGGGAGCTGTTTTTT. This codes for CASVADRINTGELFF.

About this clone itself: This likely stems from a read error, as it lies one base from a far larger clone. This CDR3 is also generated by other DNA sequences in the sample. The rearrangement links TRBV7-9 to TRBJ2-1; 9 bases agree with TRBD2. CDR3 length equals 14 residues. Germline CDR1 is SEHNR and CDR2 is FQNEAQ (reference sequence). The trim removed 11 bases at V and 7 bases at J, leaving 12 bases unmatched. CDR3 region: CACRGAGGGNEQFF. Written as DNA, the CDR3 is TGTGCCTGCCGCGGGGCGGGAGGGGGGAATGAGCAGTTCTTC. The entire variable domain, with the rest obtained from reference TRBV7-9 and TRBJ2-1, is as follows: DTGVSQNPRHKITKRGQNVTFRCDPISEHNRLYWYRQTLGQGPEFLTYFQNEAQLEKSRLLSDRFSAERPKGSFSTLEIQRTEQGDSAMYLCACRGAGGGNEQFFGPGTRLTVL.

The V gene is TRBV18, the J gene TRBJ1-5; TRBD1 matches 7 bases. Germline trimming cut 3 bases from V and 6 bases from J; bases unmatched to any gene: 8. The CDR3 consists of 15 residues. Germline V CDR1 and CDR2: KGHSH, LQKENI. CDR3 sequence (DNA): TGTGCCAGCTCACCGGGGCAGGGGGGTATTCAGCCCCAGCATTTT. This gives the protein CASSPGQGGIQPQHF.

The gene calls are TRBV19 and TRBJ2-2, with unresolved D. The germline V gene has CDR1 LNHDA and CDR2 SQIVND (reference sequence). This CDR3 comprises 15 residues. Trimming left V 1 base short and J 4 bases short, with 10 bases between. CDR3 nucleotides: TGTGCCAGTAGTATAGCCTCCACTCTCACCGGGGAGCTGTTTTTT. It specifies CASSIASTLTGELFF.

The chain carries TRBV2 and TRBJ1-4, with D hard to call. Trimming cost V 3 bases and J 14 bases, with 19 bases left between them. CDR3 length: 14 amino acids. CDR1 is SNHLY and CDR2 is FYNNEI in the germline V gene. Here the CDR3 reads CASSDRSLPRSLFF. CDR3 coding DNA: TGTGCCAGCAGTGATAGATCCCTACCTAGATCGCTGTTTTTT.

The V call is TRBV5-4, the J call TRBJ2-3; D is perhaps TRBD2 (6 bases). V lost 1 base, J lost 0 bases, and 9 bases lay in between. This CDR3 is built from 15 residues. From germline, CDR1 is SGHNT and CDR2 YYREEE (reference sequence). CDR3 amino acids: CASSLKRASTDTQYF. The CDR3 DNA follows: TGTGCCAGCAGCTTGAAGCGGGCTAGCACAGATACGCAGTATTTT.

There are a few counts of this clone. The CDR3 sequence is CASSGDQAKAQHF. The CDR3 DNA reads as TGTGCCAGCAGTGGCGATCAAGCGAAGGCCCAGCATTTT. The chain recombines TRBV2 with TRBJ1-5; D not certain. This CDR3 contains 13 residues. Germline values: CDR1 SNHLY, CDR2 FYNNEI. V lost 4 bases, J lost 11 bases, and 15 bases lay in between.

This clone was found once. The chain couples TRBV27 to TRBJ2-7; 9 positions agree with TRBD1. This CDR3 is 15 amino acids long. Germline trimming cut 2 bases from V and 4 bases from J; bases unmatched to any gene: 6. Germline assignment: CDR1 MNHEY and CDR2 SMNVEV (reference sequence). Here the CDR3 DNA reads TGTGCCAGCAGTTTAACCGGGACAGGGAGGTACGAGCAGTACTTC. Translating gives CASSLTGTGRYEQYF.

V is TRBV12-3 or TRBV12-4 and J is TRBJ2-2; no clear D gene. V shed 3 bases and J shed 7 bases, with 9 bases lying between them. The CDR3 runs to 13 residues. In DNA form, the CDR3 reads TGTGCCAGCAGTTTTGGGTATGGCGGGGAGCTGTTTTTT. The encoded protein is CASSFGYGGELFF.

The J gene is TRBJ1-1, the V gene TRBV28; TRBD1 aligns across 8 bases. This CDR3 comprises 14 residues. The junction had 6 bases not matched to a gene; V was cut back by 5 bases and J by 4 bases. CDR1 is MDHEN and CDR2 is SYDVKM in the germline V gene. The DNA of the CDR3 is TGTGCCAGCAGTCTACAGGGGGGGAGCACTGAAGCTTTCTTT. Translation: CASSLQGGSTEAFF.

The chain carries TRBV29-1 and TRBJ2-7; 9 nucleotides align to TRBD1. This CDR3 has 14 amino acids. With V trimmed by 7 bases and J by 2 bases, 9 bases remained unmatched. The germline V gene has CDR1 SQVTM and CDR2 ANQGSEA. The chain's CDR3 is CSAAEGTGPYEQYF. In DNA form, the CDR3 reads TGCAGCGCCGCGGAGGGGACAGGGCCCTACGAGCAGTACTTC.

V usage is TRBV28 and J usage is TRBJ1-1; TRBD1 matches at 10 bases. CDR1 is MDHEN and CDR2 is SYDVKM in the germline V gene. Trimming removed 7 bases from V and 2 bases from J; junction bases left unmatched: 7. CDR3 length equals 15 residues. The CDR3 sequence: CASITTGGVNTEAFF. Written as DNA, the CDR3 is TGTGCCAGCATTACGACAGGGGGCGTTAACACTGAAGCTTTCTTT.

This chain links TRBV5-5 with TRBJ2-4; a weak D match, TRBD1 (6 bases). The V gene's germline CDR1 is SGHKS and CDR2 YYEKEE (reference sequence). V was trimmed by 4 bases and J by 3 bases, leaving 14 bases between them. The CDR3 length is 15 residues. This CDR3 is CASSRGFVDKNIQYF. The DNA of the CDR3 is TGTGCCAGCAGCAGGGGGTTTGTGGACAAAAACATTCAGTACTTC.

The chain is built from TRBV25-1 and TRBJ2-7, with D perhaps matching TRBD1 (6 bases). V lost 10 bases and J 7 bases, leaving 14 bases between the germline ends. The CDR3 runs to 11 residues. CDR1 MGHDK and CDR2 SYGVNS come from the germline V gene. The CDR3 sequence is CATGLGAEQYF. The DNA of the CDR3 is TGTGCCACCGGCTTGGGGGCAGAGCAGTACTTC.

The rearrangement uses TRBV2 and TRBJ2-5; TRBD2 matches at 11 bases. CDR3 length: 15 residues. Trimming at V came to 6 bases and at J to 1 base, leaving 4 bases not matched to a gene. Germline V gene data show CDR1 as SNHLY and CDR2 as FYNNEI. CDR3 sequence reads: CASRRLAGSQETQYF. The CDR3 DNA reads as TGTGCCAGCAGGAGACTAGCGGGATCCCAAGAGACCCAGTACTTC.

The genes are TRBV2 and TRBJ2-3; possible D gene TRBD1, 5 bases. V lost 4 bases and J lost 1, with 9 bases in between. Looked up from germline, CDR1 is SNHLY and CDR2 is FYNNEI. The CDR3 loop spans 14 amino acids. CDR3 in DNA: TGTGCCAGCAGTGGACAGCTACGCACAGATACGCAGTATTTT. Its translation: CASSGQLRTDTQYF.

This clone came up once. The gene calls are TRBV5-1 and TRBJ1-1; no clear D gene. The CDR3 sequence is 16 residues long. The V gene's germline CDR1 is SGHRS and CDR2 YFSETQ. Trimming removed 4 bases at V and 0 bases at J, with 16 bases between. Here the CDR3 DNA reads TGCGCCAGCAGCCTCCTTTTAGCAGCCATGAACACTGAAGCTTTCTTT. Translated: CASSLLLAAMNTEAFF. The whole variable domain, filled in from reference TRBV5-1 and TRBJ1-1, reads KAGVTQTPRYLIKTRGQQVTLSCSPISGHRSVSWYQQTPGQGLQFLFEYFSETQRNKGNFPGRFSGRQFSNSRSEMNVSTLELGDSALYLCASSLLLAAMNTEAFFGQGTRLTVV.

This chain uses TRBV2 with TRBJ1-5, with D possibly TRBD1 on 5 matching bases. The CDR3 is 16 amino acids. Trimming pared 7 bases from V and 3 bases from J, leaving 19 bases between. Germline V lookup: CDR1 SNHLY, CDR2 FYNNEI. The DNA for the CDR3 is TGTGCCAGCAAAGGTGGGGGTCCCCATCCCAATCAGCCCCAGCATTTT. Protein sequence: CASKGGGPHPNQPQHF.

The chain links TRBV7-7 to TRBJ2-3; TRBD2 is a possible D gene (6 bases). V dropped 2 bases and J dropped 1 base, with 7 bases sitting between them. Germline CDR1 SSHAT, CDR2 FNYEAQ (reference sequence). The CDR3 runs 14 residues. CDR3 nucleotides: TGTGCCAGCAGCTTATCTAGCGGCACAGATACGCAGTATTTT. Translated: CASSLSSGTDTQYF.

V gene TRBV2 combines with J gene TRBJ2-7, with D maybe TRBD2 (7 bases). From germline, CDR1 is SNHLY and CDR2 FYNNEI. The length of the CDR3 is 15 residues. V dropped 6 bases and J dropped 6 bases, with 21 bases sitting between them. This CDR3 is CASRRIKGGGFEQYF. Written as DNA, the CDR3 is TGTGCCAGCAGGCGGATTAAGGGAGGGGGGTTCGAGCAGTACTTC.

This chain uses TRBV19 with TRBJ1-5, with D perhaps TRBD1 (6 bases). Germline CDR1 is LNHDA and CDR2 is SQIVND (reference sequence). The CDR3 runs 15 residues. The V end lost 3 bases, the J end lost 2 bases, and 11 bases lay between the germline ends. The CDR3 protein is CASSIQGPGNQPQHF. CDR3 coding DNA: TGTGCCAGTAGTATTCAGGGGCCGGGCAATCAGCCCCAGCATTTT.

The chain links TRBV11-1 to TRBJ2-3; TRBD2 matches at 13 bases. This CDR3 comprises 15 residues. Germline CDR1 and CDR2: SGHAT and FQDESV (reference sequence). Germline trimming cut 5 bases from V and 7 bases from J; bases unmatched to any gene: 6. CDR3 residues: CASSPRTSGSYTQYF. CDR3 nucleotide sequence: TGTGCCAGCAGCCCGAGGACTAGCGGGAGCTATACGCAGTATTTT. Supplemented by reference TRBV11-1 and TRBJ2-3, the full variable domain reads EAEVAQSPRYKITEKSQAVAFWCDPISGHATLYWYRQILGQGPELLVQFQDESVVDDSQLPKDRFSAERLKGVDSTLKIQPAELGDSAMYLCASSPRTSGSYTQYFGPGTRLTVL.

The sample holds a few counts of this clone. The chain is built from TRBV7-6 and TRBJ1-5; 9 positions match TRBD1. The V gene end was trimmed by 4 bases and the J gene end by 2 bases; junction bases not matched to a gene: 9. Germline CDR1 SGHVS, CDR2 FNYEAQ. The CDR3 sequence is 17 residues long. CDR3 in DNA: TGTGCCAGCAGCTCGGGGACAGGGTATACCGGCAATCAGCCCCAGCATTTT. Protein: CASSSGTGYTGNQPQHF.

In regard to this clone: At the DNA level, this CDR3 is encoded by other sequences in the same sample as well. CDR3 protein: CASSQGLAGYNEQFF. The CDR3 DNA is TGTGCCAGCAGCCAAGGACTAGCGGGGTACAATGAGCAGTTCTTC. The chain uses TRBV3-1 (or the pseudogene TRBV3-2) and TRBJ2-1, with TRBD2 matching 11 bases. In germline, CDR1 is LGHDT, CDR2 YNNKEL (reference sequence). V shed 1 base, J shed 4 bases, and the junction held 0 bases outside the gene matches. This CDR3 is built from 15 residues.

The chain uses TRBV19 and TRBJ1-3; D ambiguous. V dropped 3 bases and J dropped 2 bases, with 11 bases sitting between them. The CDR3 sequence is 15 residues long. Germline CDR1 and CDR2: LNHDA and SQIVND (reference sequence). As DNA, the CDR3 is TGTGCCAGTAGTATTGATGGGTTCGCTGGAAACACCATATATTTT. Protein product: CASSIDGFAGNTIYF.